This paragraph reports one TCR beta chain. What it binds is unknown. Samples each yielded at least 5 micrograms of total RNA. The germline V gene encodes CDR1 MDHEN and CDR2 SYDVKM. Trimming cost V 2 bases and J 12 bases, with 26 bases left between them. This CDR3 spans 16 amino acids. These data come from a study of blood T cells in healthy people across ages. Study-level results: It was the long-lived donors that had more naive CD4+ cells and higher diversity than aged donors.

A second PCR of roughly 7 to 11 cycles used a sample-barcoded 5' primer and a J-beta primer mix. One entry per CDR3 protein results from TCRdb running MiXCR on the 5' RACE reads. The repertoire has about 1.4 million distinct CDR3 sequences, 59% of them found once; the top ten carry more than 6%. The source is a man between 18 and 29 years old in good health. The sample was blood. J is TRBJ2-7 and V is TRBV28; the D gene is possibly TRBD2 (6 bases). The CDR3 protein is CASSLDRRGSRETRYF. The CDR3 nucleotides read TGTGCCAGCAGTTTAGATCGGAGGGGCAGCAGGGAGACCCGGTACTTC.